This passage covers 20 T cell receptor beta chains from one sample sequenced in a study of blood T cell repertoires in COVID-19. Assay used: immunoSEQ multiplex PCR; TCRdb lists only in-frame clones, some missing. In the table there are approximately 250,000 clones, approximately 80% of which are singletons. Source material: peripheral blood. The receptors come from a human donor in a cohort sampled during active COVID-19.

The V call is TRBV18, the J call TRBJ1-4, with TRBD1 matching over 8 bases. With 1 base clipped from V and 8 bases from J, the junction kept 9 bases outside the gene matches. Per germline, CDR1 KGHSH and CDR2 LQKENI. CDR3 length equals 16 residues. CDR3 sequence (DNA): TGTGCCAGCTCACCACTCGCGACAGGGGTGGGAGAAAAACTGTTTTTT. This encodes CASSPLATGVGEKLFF.

This clone was observed a few times. The chain recombines TRBV25-1 with TRBJ2-2, with D hard to call. The V end lost 1 base, the J end lost 5 bases, and 8 bases lay between the germline ends. Germline V gene sequence: CDR1 MGHDK, CDR2 SYGVNS. The CDR3 covers 14 residues. The CDR3 sequence: CASSESQWTGELFF. In DNA, the CDR3 is TGTGCCAGCAGTGAATCGCAGTGGACCGGGGAGCTGTTTTTT.

This chain uses TRBV9 with TRBJ1-1; TRBD1 is a possible D gene (6 bases). The CDR3 runs 13 residues. V was shortened by 4 bases and J by 2 bases, with 9 bases between the two germline ends. The germline V gene encodes CDR1 SGDLS and CDR2 YYNGEE. The CDR3 reads CASSQGQNTEAFF. The CDR3 region has the DNA TGTGCCAGCAGCCAGGGGCAAAACACTGAAGCTTTCTTT.

The chain couples TRBV24-1 to TRBJ2-7; 8 bases are shared with TRBD2. The CDR3 covers 13 residues. After removal of 9 bases from V and 3 bases from J, the junction contained 6 bases not matched to a gene. Germline CDR1 and CDR2: KGHDR and SFDVKD. For the CDR3, the DNA is TGTGCCACCGGGCGGGGGGACAACTACGAGCAGTACTTC. It encodes CATGRGDNYEQYF.

The chain employs TRBV3-1 (or the pseudogene TRBV3-2) and TRBJ2-1, with 11 bases matching TRBD2. The CDR3 consists of 14 residues. The trim removed 4 bases at V and 10 bases at J, leaving 6 bases unmatched. CDR1 and CDR2 (germline): LGHDT, YNNKEL (reference sequence). CDR3 residues: CASSPRLAGREQFF. The CDR3 nucleotides are TGTGCCAGCAGCCCCCGACTAGCGGGACGGGAGCAGTTCTTC.

The chain is built from TRBV9 and TRBJ2-5; TRBD2 matches at 7 bases. This CDR3 spans 15 amino acids. With V trimmed by 0 bases and J by 1 base, 3 bases remained unmatched. Per the germline V gene, CDR1 is SGDLS and CDR2 is YYNGEE. The DNA of the CDR3 is TGTGCCAGCAGCGTAGACCCGGGAGGCCAAGAGACCCAGTACTTC. Amino acid sequence: CASSVDPGGQETQYF.

This chain uses TRBV12-3 or TRBV12-4 with TRBJ2-5; 8 positions match TRBD1. The CDR3 totals 12 residues. The trim removed 5 bases at V and 5 bases at J, leaving 1 base unmatched. The DNA of the CDR3 is TGTGCCAGCAGTCGGACAGGGGAGACCCAGTACTTC. Its translation is CASSRTGETQYF.

The rearrangement uses TRBV20-1 and TRBJ2-2; TRBD2 matches at 8 bases. The J segment lost 6 bases and the V segment lost 3 bases, leaving 6 bases of the junction unmatched. The CDR3 contains 14 residues. CDR1 DFQATT and CDR2 SNEGSKA come from the germline V gene (reference sequence). The CDR3 is CSASVGTRSGELFF. As DNA, the CDR3 is TGCAGTGCTAGTGTAGGGACTAGGTCCGGGGAGCTGTTTTTT.

This chain uses TRBV27 with TRBJ1-1; D ambiguous. V lost 0 bases, J lost 4 bases, and 12 bases lay in between. The CDR3 is made up of 15 amino acids. In germline, CDR1 is MNHEY, CDR2 SMNVEV (reference sequence). Written as DNA, the CDR3 is TGTGCCAGCAGTTTATCGAACCCGAGAGTCACTGAAGCTTTCTTT. Its translation is CASSLSNPRVTEAFF.

The V call is TRBV4-1, the J call TRBJ2-5, with 13 bases that match TRBD2. The ends lost 5 bases at V and 5 bases at J; junction bases unmatched: 8. The CDR3 sequence is 16 residues long. In germline, CDR1 is MGHRA, CDR2 YSYEKL. The CDR3 DNA is TGCGCCAGCAGCGACGGACTAGCGGGAGCGTATGAGACCCAGTACTTC. Translated, it gives CASSDGLAGAYETQYF.

This clone appeared once. This chain uses TRBV19 with TRBJ2-7; 11 bases match TRBD2. There are 15 residues in the CDR3. Germline lookup yields CDR1 LNHDA and CDR2 SQIVND (reference sequence). V lost 5 bases to trimming and J lost 1 base; unmatched junction nucleotides: 4. CDR3 sequence: CASSAGTSGSYEQYF. The CDR3 nucleotides are TGTGCCAGTAGTGCCGGGACTAGCGGATCCTACGAGCAGTACTTC.

The chain combines TRBV29-1 with TRBJ2-2; 11 bases line up with TRBD2. Trimming cost V 6 bases and J 5 bases; bases outside gene matches: 2. This CDR3 has 13 amino acids. The germline V gene encodes CDR1 SQVTM and CDR2 ANQGSEA. The CDR3: CSVRTSGTGELFF. The CDR3 DNA reads as TGCAGCGTGAGGACTAGCGGGACCGGGGAGCTGTTTTTT.

The CDR3 DNA follows: TGTGCCAGCTCACGGCAGGGAAAGGGGTACGAGCAGTACTTC. It is translated as CASSRQGKGYEQYF. The chain couples TRBV18 to TRBJ2-7, with D possibly being TRBD1 (5 bases). Germline V gene sequence: CDR1 KGHSH, CDR2 LQKENI. This CDR3 contains 14 residues. The V gene lost 4 bases and the J gene lost 4 bases, with 14 bases spanning the gap.

The chain links TRBV5-1 to TRBJ2-7; TRBD2 aligns across 14 bases. Looked up from germline, CDR1 is SGHRS and CDR2 is YFSETQ. Trimming removed 0 bases from V and 4 bases from J; junction bases left unmatched: 6. CDR3 length equals 17 residues. The CDR3 DNA follows: TGCGCCAGCAGCTTGGCCACGACTAGCGGGAGGGTGTACGAGCAGTACTTC. This sequence encodes CASSLATTSGRVYEQYF.

V is TRBV7-9 and J is TRBJ1-1; no definite D call. The V gene lost 5 bases and the J gene lost 5 bases, with 15 bases spanning the gap. Germline CDR1 reads SEHNR; CDR2 reads FQNEAQ (reference sequence). The CDR3 loop spans 14 amino acids. The CDR3 loop is CASSRISEGTEAFF. The CDR3 DNA reads as TGTGCCAGCAGCAGGATTTCGGAGGGAACTGAAGCTTTCTTT. Looking up the rest from reference TRBV7-9 and TRBJ1-1 gives the full variable domain: DTGVSQNPRHKITKRGQNVTFRCDPISEHNRLYWYRQTLGQGPEFLTYFQNEAQLEKSRLLSDRFSAERPKGSFSTLEIQRTEQGDSAMYLCASSRISEGTEAFFGQGTRLTVV.

This clone was recorded only once. The rearrangement uses TRBV4-1 and TRBJ1-6; D remains ambiguous. Trimming took 0 bases from V and 3 from J, leaving 9 bases between them. CDR1 is MGHRA and CDR2 is YSYEKL in the germline V gene. The CDR3 spans 16 residues. The CDR3 loop is CASSQEAGSYNSPLHF. In DNA, the CDR3 is TGCGCCAGCAGCCAAGAAGCCGGGAGCTATAATTCACCCCTCCACTTT.

There are a few counts of this clone. The V call is TRBV5-4, the J call TRBJ1-1, with TRBD1 matching over 7 bases. V was pared by 1 base and J by 6 bases, with 3 bases of the junction left unmatched. Germline V lookup: CDR1 SGHNT, CDR2 YYREEE (reference sequence). This CDR3 is built from 13 residues. The CDR3 coding sequence is TGTGCCAGCAGCTTGAAAGGGGGCGCTGAAGCTTTCTTT. Translation gives CASSLKGGAEAFF.

V and J are TRBV3-1 (or the pseudogene TRBV3-2) and TRBJ1-4; D is possibly TRBD1 (6 bases). The V gene lost 3 bases and the J gene lost 4 bases, with 9 bases spanning the gap. Germline V gene sequence: CDR1 LGHDT, CDR2 YNNKEL (reference sequence). The CDR3 length is 14 residues. The CDR3 sequence is CASSQRTDNEKLFF. The CDR3 DNA follows: TGTGCCAGCAGCCAGAGGACAGATAATGAAAAACTGTTTTTT.

The rearrangement links TRBV11-2 to TRBJ2-3; tentatively, D is TRBD2 (5 bases). Trimming took off 0 bases at V and 0 bases at J, with 7 bases between the two ends. The CDR3 runs to 15 residues. The germline CDR1 and CDR2 sequences are SGHAT and FQNNGV. CDR3 amino acids: CASSLEGGSTDTQYF. The DNA of the CDR3 is TGTGCCAGCAGCTTAGAGGGCGGGAGCACAGATACGCAGTATTTT.

The V call is TRBV18, the J call TRBJ1-1; D is ambiguous. CDR3 length: 14 amino acids. V shed 0 bases and J shed 1 base, with 6 bases lying between them. CDR1 KGHSH and CDR2 LQKENI come from the germline V gene. CDR3 in amino acids: CASSPPGENTEAFF. CDR3 DNA sequence: TGTGCCAGCTCACCACCGGGCGAGAACACTGAAGCTTTCTTT. Supplemented by reference TRBV18 and TRBJ1-1, the full variable domain reads NAGVMQNPRHLVRRRGQEARLRCSPMKGHSHVYWYRQLPEEGLKFMVYLQKENIIDESGMPKERFSAEFPKEGPSILRIQQVVRGDSAAYFCASSPPGENTEAFFGQGTRLTVV.